This TCR beta chain was observed in a study of control samples from healthy donors and cancer patients. Produced via immunoSEQ multiplex PCR; TCRdb's table is partial and in-frame only. The table records some 120,000 clones, around 90% of them present only once. Trimming removed 0 bases from V and 3 bases from J, with 12 bases in between. The CDR3 loop spans 17 amino acids. Germline assignment: CDR1 SGHAT and CDR2 FQNNGV. The TCR was taken from a man aged 35-49 years in good health. The V call is TRBV11-2, the J call TRBJ1-6; D not certain. Sequenced: blood. The CDR3 DNA follows: TGTGCCAGCAGCTTAGATCGAACAGATCTCTATAATTCACCCCTCCACTTT. Encoded protein: CASSLDRTDLYNSPLHF.